This entry lists 6 T cell receptor beta chains sequenced from one sample in a study of CD8 T cells in Susac syndrome. Random-hexamer reverse transcription was applied to roughly 0.5 to 1 ug RNA. TCRdb fed the immunoSEQ multiplex PCR reads into MiXCR, producing one record per CDR3 protein. The repertoire holds 250,000 to 350,000 distinct CDR3 sequences, with 90% to 95% as singletons. Sequencing used CD4+ T cells from PBMCs. The source is a human donor with multiple sclerosis.

V usage is TRBV6-6 and J usage is TRBJ2-7; possibly TRBD2 for D (6 bases). The germline V gene encodes CDR1 MNHNY and CDR2 SVGAGI (reference sequence). V was shortened by 5 bases and J by 4 bases, with 12 bases between the two germline ends. This CDR3 has 13 amino acids. CDR3 in amino acids: CASSTRLVYEQYF. The CDR3 nucleotides read TGTGCCAGCAGTACCCGACTAGTTTACGAGCAGTACTTC.

The chain uses TRBV30 and TRBJ2-5; a weak D match, TRBD2 (5 bases). V dropped 0 bases and J dropped 5 bases, with 13 bases sitting between them. The germline CDR1 and CDR2 sequences are GTSNPN and SVGIG (reference sequence). The CDR3 is 14 residues long. CDR3 nucleotide sequence: TGTGCCTGGAGTGTAGGAGCGGCCCGGGAGACCCAGTACTTC. Translating it yields CAWSVGAARETQYF.

The genes are TRBV20-1 and TRBJ2-3; D gene ambiguous. Per germline, CDR1 DFQATT and CDR2 SNEGSKA (reference sequence). V lost 5 bases, J lost 2 bases, and 8 bases lay in between. CDR3 size: 12 residues. CDR3 nucleotide sequence: TGCAGTGCTTGGACCAACACAGATACGCAGTATTTT. This translates into CSAWTNTDTQYF.

This chain links TRBV3-1 with TRBJ1-6; D unclear. This CDR3 is 11 amino acids long. Looked up from germline, CDR1 is LGHDT and CDR2 is YNNKEL (reference sequence). Trimming took 1 base from V and 9 from J, leaving 1 base between them. Written as DNA, the CDR3 is TGTGCCAGCAGCCAAGTTTCACCCCTCCACTTT. This encodes CASSQVSPLHF. Together with reference TRBV3-1 and TRBJ1-6, the CDR3 gives the full variable domain: DTAVSQTPKYLVTQMGNDKSIKCEQNLGHDTMYWYKQDSKKFLKIMFSYNNKELIINETVPNRFSPKSPDKAHLNLHINSLELGDSAVYFCASSQVSPLHFGNGTRLTVT.

V and J are TRBV18 and TRBJ2-3, with 13 positions matching TRBD2. The CDR3 is 16 amino acids. In germline, CDR1 is KGHSH, CDR2 LQKENI. J lost 5 bases, V lost 6 bases, and 8 bases had no gene match. The CDR3 coding sequence is TGTGCCAGCTCCCTGGGACTAGCGGGGCTACAAGATACGCAGTATTTT. This gives the protein CASSLGLAGLQDTQYF.

J is TRBJ2-1 and V is TRBV20-1, with a weak D call TRBD2 (6 bases). V dropped 3 bases and J dropped 8 bases, with 23 bases sitting between them. CDR1 is DFQATT, CDR2 SNEGSKA, per germline (reference sequence). The CDR3 is made up of 16 amino acids. The DNA for the CDR3 is TGCAGTGCTAGCGGGTGGAGGGAGATCCGGAAGGATGAGCAGTTCTTC. Translated: CSASGWREIRKDEQFF.